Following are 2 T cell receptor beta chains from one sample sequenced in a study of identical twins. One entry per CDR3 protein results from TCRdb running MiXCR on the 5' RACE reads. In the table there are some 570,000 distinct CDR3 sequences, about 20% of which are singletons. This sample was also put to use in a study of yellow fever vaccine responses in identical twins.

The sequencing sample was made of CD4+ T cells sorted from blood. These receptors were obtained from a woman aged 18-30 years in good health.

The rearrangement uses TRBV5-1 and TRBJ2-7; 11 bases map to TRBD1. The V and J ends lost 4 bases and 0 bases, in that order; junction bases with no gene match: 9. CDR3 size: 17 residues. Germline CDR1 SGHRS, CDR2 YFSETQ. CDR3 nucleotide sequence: TGCGCCAGCAGCCCGGGCGGGACAGGGGGGCCCTCCTACGAGCAGTACTTC. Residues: CASSPGGTGGPSYEQYF.

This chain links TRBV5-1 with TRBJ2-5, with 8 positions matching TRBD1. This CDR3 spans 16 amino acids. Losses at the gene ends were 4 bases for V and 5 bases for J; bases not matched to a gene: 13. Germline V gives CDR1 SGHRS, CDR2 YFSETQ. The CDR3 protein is CASSPQGQGAVETQYF. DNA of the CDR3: TGCGCCAGCAGCCCCCAAGGACAGGGAGCGGTGGAGACCCAGTACTTC.